This paragraph covers one TCR beta chain sequence. The antigen remains unidentified. This sample stems from a study of vaccination and CD4 T cells after COVID-19. Background on the study: As control conditions, cultures were given either a CEFX pool serving as positive control, an HIV-1 Nef pool, or no peptide at all.

Treatment defined: 10-day PBMC culture with coronavirus spike peptide pools or control peptides (ViraFEST assay). Alongside about 10 IU/ml IL-2 and roughly 10 ug/ml peptide pools, PBMCs were cultured at some 2 million per well. Medium was half-exchanged with fresh IL-2 medium on days 3 and 7. Germline V CDR1 and CDR2: MNHEY, SVGAGI. The CDR3 is 15 amino acids. With V trimmed by 3 bases and J by 9 bases, 8 bases remained unmatched. The Oncomine TCR Beta short-read assay sequenced DNA from cultured CD4+ T cells. TCRdb reprocessed the PCR reads with MiXCR, giving one entry per CDR3 protein. There are over 13,000 distinct CDR3 sequences in the sample; under 55% occur only once, and around 8.4% lies in the top ten.

The chain has TRBV6-5 and TRBJ2-1; 10 bases align to TRBD2. The material sequenced was CD4+ T cells from blood, cultured in vitro, taken before SARS-CoV-2 vaccination. The TCR comes from a human donor who had recovered from COVID-19. Here the CDR3 DNA reads TGTGCCAGCAGTTATCCTAGCGGGGGAGTGATTGAGCAGTTCTTC. The encoded protein is CASSYPSGGVIEQFF.